This T cell receptor beta chain was captured in a study of cytomegalovirus exposure and HLA in healthy donors. Germline V CDR1 and CDR2: SGHDT, YYEEEE. Trimming removed 0 bases from V and 3 bases from J, with 10 bases in between. CDR3 length equals 14 residues. PCR primers comprised 60 Vbeta and 13 Jbeta primers. The method was immunoSEQ multiplex PCR; TCRdb's version includes in-frame clones alone and lacks a portion of them. The data hold more than 150,000 clones, with 75% observed a single time. The V and J genes are TRBV5-6 and TRBJ2-7, with D possibly being TRBD2 (6 bases). The sequenced sample consisted of PBMCs. The clonotype originates from a woman aged 40 to 50 in good health and CMV-seropositive. The CDR3, as DNA: TGTGCCAGCAGCTTGGGAGGGAGGAACTACGAGCAGTACTTC. This sequence encodes CASSLGGRNYEQYF.